The rows below give T cell receptor beta chains drawn from one sample of a study of T cell responses to AZD1222 COVID-19 vaccine. The data were produced by immunoSEQ multiplex PCR, yet TCRdb's version contains in-frame clones alone and is incomplete. This table holds about 170,000 clones, just under 95% found once. The starting material was peripheral blood, obtained on day 0 of AZD1222 vaccination. These receptors were collected from an adult in good health. Both conserved end residues are part of each CDR3. D genes are given only for firm matches. Clone size, where shown, is once, few, many, or a class for clones that have expanded.

j_call,d_call,clone_size,v_call,cdr3_nt,cdr3_aa
TRBJ2-1,NA,NA,TRBV30,TGTGCCTGGAGTGTACACACGGGCCTAAACAATGAGCAGTTCTTC,CAWSVHTGLNNEQFF
TRBJ2-3,NA,NA,TRBV13,TGTGCCAGCAGCTCCCGGACCACAACCCATACGCAGTATTTT,CASSSRTTTHTQYF
TRBJ1-1,NA,NA,TRBV7-9,TGTGCCAGCAGCTTTCGAGAGAGGTCGAACACTGAAGCTTTCTTT,CASSFRERSNTEAFF
TRBJ2-7,NA,NA,TRBV11-3,TGTGCCAGCATCCTACGGGACTCCTACGAGCAGTACTTC,CASILRDSYEQYF
TRBJ2-7,TRBD2,NA,TRBV5-4,TGTGCCAGCAGCTCGGGGATGGCGGGGGGGCCCCACGAGCAGTACTTC,CASSSGMAGGPHEQYF
TRBJ2-2,TRBD2,once,TRBV11-2,TGTGCCAGCAGCCAAACGACTAGCCGAAGGGGGGAGCTGTTTTTT,CASSQTTSRRGELFF
TRBJ2-3,NA,NA,TRBV7-9,TGTGCCAGCAGCCTTAACCGGTTCCACACAGATACGCAGTATTTT,CASSLNRFHTDTQYF
TRBJ2-7,NA,NA,TRBV5-1,TGCGCCAGCAGCTTCCAGGGAGGCTCCTACGAGCAGTACTTC,CASSFQGGSYEQYF
TRBJ1-2,NA,once,TRBV7-3,TGTGCCAGCAGCCCTAGTCCTGCAGGCTATGGCTACACCTTC,CASSPSPAGYGYTF
TRBJ1-1,NA,NA,TRBV20-1,TGCAGTGCTAGTAGCCGACAGGCCTTGAACACTGAAGCTTTCTTT,CSASSRQALNTEAFF
TRBJ1-1,NA,NA,TRBV5-5,TGTGCCAGCAGCTTCGCCTATTGGAACACTGAAGCTTTCTTT,CASSFAYWNTEAFF
TRBJ2-1,NA,NA,TRBV25-1,TGTGCCAGCAGCGAATTTGGGGTTGATACGAATGAGCAGTTCTTC,CASSEFGVDTNEQFF
TRBJ2-7,NA,NA,TRBV4-2,TGTGCCAGCAGCCAAGATGGGACGCGCTCCTACGAGCAGTACTTC,CASSQDGTRSYEQYF
TRBJ1-2,NA,NA,TRBV3-1/TRBV3-2,TGTGCCAGCAGCCAATACCCCGAGAGGCTAGGCACCTTC,CASSQYPERLGTF
TRBJ2-7,NA,NA,TRBV5-4,TGTGCCAGCAGCTTGGGAGGTCCTAGTCGGAACGAGCAGTACTTC,CASSLGGPSRNEQYF
TRBJ2-7,NA,many,TRBV30,TGTGCCTGGACTGACCTAACACGGTACGAGCAGTACTTC,CAWTDLTRYEQYF
TRBJ2-5,NA,NA,TRBV11-2,TGTGCCAGCAGCTTATTAGGTGAGGCGGGGCGGGAGACCCAGTACTTC,CASSLLGEAGRETQYF
TRBJ2-7,TRBD1,once,TRBV5-1,TGCGCCAGCAGCCCCGGACAGGGGTCCTCCTACGAGCAGTACTTC,CASSPGQGSSYEQYF
TRBJ2-7,NA,NA,TRBV11-2,TGTGCCAGCAGCTTAGAATCCCGAACCTACGAGCAGTACTTC,CASSLESRTYEQYF
TRBJ1-5,NA,NA,TRBV12-5,TGTGCTAGTGGTTTCTGGGACGGTGGAAATCAGCCCCAGCATTTT,CASGFWDGGNQPQHF
TRBJ1-5,NA,NA,TRBV19,TGTGCCAGCCAACGCGGGGAGAATCAGCCCCAGCATTTT,CASQRGENQPQHF
TRBJ2-1,NA,NA,TRBV19,TGTGCCAGTAGTCGAGACAGGAGCTCCTACAATGAGCAGTTCTTC,CASSRDRSSYNEQFF
TRBJ1-1,NA,NA,TRBV10-3,TGTGCCATCAGTGGAGAGGGTACGACTGAAGCTTTCTTT,CAISGEGTTEAFF
TRBJ2-1,TRBD2,NA,TRBV15,TGTGCCACCAGCAGAGATACGGGGGGCTCCTACAATGAGCAGTTCTTC,CATSRDTGGSYNEQFF
TRBJ2-2,TRBD1,NA,TRBV5-6,TGTGCCAGCAGCCCGACGGACAGGGCGGCCGGGGAGCTGTTTTTT,CASSPTDRAAGELFF
TRBJ1-2,NA,NA,TRBV12-3/TRBV12-4,TGTGCCAGCAGTACTCAGGGAAGCTATGGCTACACCTTC,CASSTQGSYGYTF
TRBJ1-3,NA,NA,TRBV5-1,TGCGCCAGCAGCTTGGATGGGGGACCCTACTCTGGAAACACCATATATTTT,CASSLDGGPYSGNTIYF
TRBJ2-7,NA,NA,TRBV27,TGTGCCAGCAGTTTCGTTTTCGGGGGTGGCTACGAGCAGTACTTC,CASSFVFGGGYEQYF
TRBJ1-2,NA,NA,TRBV19,TGTGCCAGTAGTATAGTTGCGGGAGCCGGCTATGGCTACACCTTC,CASSIVAGAGYGYTF
TRBJ1-2,NA,NA,TRBV24-1,TGTGCCATCCCGTCCCTCGAGGGCTACACCTTC,CAIPSLEGYTF
TRBJ2-7,NA,NA,TRBV3-1/TRBV3-2,TGTGCCAGCAGCCAAGGACGGACCTACTCCTACGAGCAGTACTTC,CASSQGRTYSYEQYF
TRBJ1-2,NA,NA,TRBV4-1,TGCGCCAGCAGCCCTTTTCTTGGGGGCGACTATGGCTACACCTTC,CASSPFLGGDYGYTF
TRBJ2-5,TRBD1,NA,TRBV5-1,TGCGCCAGCAGCTTGGGAGGGACAGCAGAGACCCAGTACTTC,CASSLGGTAETQYF
TRBJ2-1,NA,NA,TRBV7-9,TGTGCCAGCAGCTTAGCAACACACAATGAGCAGTTCTTC,CASSLATHNEQFF
TRBJ1-5,NA,NA,TRBV6-5,TGTGCCAGCAGTTACTCGTCCGGGAGCAATCAGCCCCAGCATTTT,CASSYSSGSNQPQHF
TRBJ1-2,TRBD1,NA,TRBV27,TGTGCCAGCAGTTTATGGGCAGGGGGCGAGCGCGGCTACACCTTC,CASSLWAGGERGYTF
TRBJ1-4,TRBD1,few,TRBV10-2,TGCGCCAGCAGAGGGACAGGGTATGAAAAACTGTTTTTT,CASRGTGYEKLFF
TRBJ1-1,TRBD1,NA,TRBV2,TGTGCCAGCAGTCAACAGGGGGCAATGAACACTGAAGCTTTCTTT,CASSQQGAMNTEAFF
TRBJ2-7,NA,NA,TRBV12-3/TRBV12-4,TGTGCCAGCAGTTTTTCCTCCACCTACGAGCAGTACTTC,CASSFSSTYEQYF
TRBJ2-7,TRBD1,NA,TRBV7-9,TGTGCCAGCAGCGGACTGAGGGACAGGGGCTACGAGCAGTACTTC,CASSGLRDRGYEQYF
TRBJ2-3,NA,once,TRBV21-1,TGTGCCAGCAGCAAACCGGGACTAGGCCCCCCTGGGGGTGGCGCAGATACGCAGTATTTT,CASSKPGLGPPGGGADTQYF
TRBJ2-7,NA,NA,TRBV6-4,TGTGCCAGCAGTGACTCGAGCAGAAGAGACTACGAGCAGTACTTC,CASSDSSRRDYEQYF
TRBJ1-4,TRBD1,NA,TRBV30,TGTGCCTGGAGCCTGGACAGGACGGCTAATGAAAAACTGTTTTTT,CAWSLDRTANEKLFF
TRBJ2-2,NA,NA,TRBV7-2,TGTGCCAGCAGCTTGCGGACTCCTACCGGGGAGCTGTTTTTT,CASSLRTPTGELFF
TRBJ2-7,NA,NA,TRBV6-5,TGTGCCAGCAGTTACGGCCACTCCTACGAGCAGTACTTC,CASSYGHSYEQYF
TRBJ1-1,TRBD1,NA,TRBV12-5,TGTGCTAGTGGTTTGGTAACCAGGGGGCTTGTCGGCCCTGTTAACTTCGGCACTGAAGCTTTCTTT,CASGLVTRGLVGPVNFGTEAFF
TRBJ1-1,NA,NA,TRBV4-1,TGCGCCAGCAGCCAAGGCTCTACACGGGCCTATGAAGCTTTCTTT,CASSQGSTRAYEAFF
TRBJ1-4,NA,NA,TRBV7-2,TGTGCCAGCAGCTTAGGATGGGGGGTTAATGAAAAACTGTTTTTT,CASSLGWGVNEKLFF
TRBJ2-7,NA,NA,TRBV6-5,TGTGCCAGCACCCGTGGGACGACCTACGAGCAGTACTTC,CASTRGTTYEQYF
TRBJ1-2,TRBD1,NA,TRBV6-5,TGTGCCAGCAGTAACAGGGGTTCGGGCTATGGCTACACCTTC,CASSNRGSGYGYTF
TRBJ2-7,NA,NA,TRBV4-1,TGCGCCAGCAGCTTGAAGGGAACTTACGGGGCTGGTTACGAGCAGTACTTC,CASSLKGTYGAGYEQYF
TRBJ1-6,NA,NA,TRBV15,TGTGCCACCAGCAGAGATTTCAATTCACCCCTCCACTTT,CATSRDFNSPLHF
TRBJ1-2,NA,NA,TRBV19,TGTGCCACCCTTAACAGGGACGGCGGCGGCTACACCTTC,CATLNRDGGGYTF
TRBJ2-5,TRBD1,NA,TRBV27,TGTGCCAGCAGTTTGTCGCTGGGACAGTTGCGGGAGACCCAGTACTTC,CASSLSLGQLRETQYF
TRBJ2-1,TRBD2,few,TRBV3-1/TRBV3-2,TGTGCCAGCAGCCTTCCGGGACTAGCGGGGAGAACCTACAATGAGCAGTTCTTC,CASSLPGLAGRTYNEQFF
TRBJ1-2,TRBD1,few,TRBV19,TGTGCCAGTAGTTACGACAGGGAAGTCTATGGCTACACCTTC,CASSYDREVYGYTF
TRBJ1-1,NA,NA,TRBV3-1/TRBV3-2,TGTGCCAGCAGCCTCCTGGGGGGTAGCACTGAAGCTTTCTTT,CASSLLGGSTEAFF
TRBJ1-5,TRBD1,once,TRBV2,TGTGCCAGCAGTGCTACAGGGGCTAGCAATCAGCCCCAGCATTTT,CASSATGASNQPQHF
TRBJ1-4,TRBD1,NA,TRBV5-1,TGCGCCAGCAGATTAGGGACAGGGGCTAATGAAAAACTGTTTTTT,CASRLGTGANEKLFF